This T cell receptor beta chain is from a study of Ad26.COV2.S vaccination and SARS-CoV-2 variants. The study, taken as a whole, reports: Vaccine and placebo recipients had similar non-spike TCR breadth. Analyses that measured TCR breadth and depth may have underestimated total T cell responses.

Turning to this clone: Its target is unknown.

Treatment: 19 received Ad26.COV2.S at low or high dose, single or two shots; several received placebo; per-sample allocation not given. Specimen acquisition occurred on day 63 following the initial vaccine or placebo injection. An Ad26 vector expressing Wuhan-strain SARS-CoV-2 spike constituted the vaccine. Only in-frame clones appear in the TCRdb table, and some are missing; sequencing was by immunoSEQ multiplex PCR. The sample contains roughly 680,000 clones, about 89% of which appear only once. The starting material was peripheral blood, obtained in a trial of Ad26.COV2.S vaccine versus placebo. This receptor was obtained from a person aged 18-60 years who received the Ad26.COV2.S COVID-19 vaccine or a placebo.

This CDR3 reads CSVSYSTEAFF. The DNA for the CDR3 is TGCAGCGTTTCCTACAGCACTGAAGCTTTCTTT. The chain couples TRBV29-1 to TRBJ1-1; D gene uncertain. The CDR3 is 11 amino acids. Germline V gene lookup returns CDR1 SQVTM and CDR2 ANQGSEA. Trimming took 5 bases from V and 4 from J, leaving 8 bases between them.